This T cell receptor beta chain derives from a study of T cells in Graves' hyperthyroidism and ophthalmopathy (dated by TCRdb to 2018 to 2020). Looking at the study overall: Peripheral blood samples were taken at the time of initial diagnosis, prior to any treatment. The paper reports TCR Vbeta CDR3 sequencing of over 120 peripheral blood samples: under 45 ophthalmopathy, fewer than 80 hyperthyroidism and around 17 progressor patients. TCR V-J signatures able to tell the groups apart were searched for in a discovery cohort of 90 to 100 patients, of whom more than 40 had Graves' ophthalmopathy and around 56 had stable Graves' hyperthyroidism. The study also compared thyroid tissue and blood T-cell repertoires from more than five Graves' hyperthyroidism patients. After blood sampling, hyperthyroidism patients were treated with methimazole at a starting dose of 30 mg daily, and ophthalmopathy patients were treated with high-dose intravenous methylprednisolone. An independent validation cohort of around 19 hyperthyroidism patients and 17 patients who later progressed to ophthalmopathy tested prospective prediction of ophthalmopathy. For training and testing, the approximately 92 patients in the discovery cohort were randomly divided in a 7:3 ratio. Overall study outcomes, separate from this receptor: Most expanded thyroid clonotypes (frequency above 0.001) were also detected in blood, suggesting blood repertoires may reflect thyroid immune responses. No statistical method was used to fix the sample size in advance, and group allocation was not hidden from the investigators. During validation, the model predicted progression to ophthalmopathy a median of about 6.5 months ahead of onset, with almost 71% sensitivity and 72% to 80% specificity. Ophthalmopathy was separated from stable hyperthyroidism by a 13 V-J signature model, with approximately 85% sensitivity and about 81% specificity obtained in cross-validation and 80%/75% obtained in testing.

The TCR beta CDR3 regions were amplified from the RNA transcripts. The first round of RT-PCR for the TCR CDR3 was performed with the HTBI primer set and the Qiagen OneStep RT-PCR kit. Libraries were constructed in a second round of multiplex PCR, after which size selection and purification were performed. Paired-end sequencing of the libraries was performed with 100 bp reads on an Illumina HiSeq2000. From the authors' description of their analysis: SOAPnuke was used to process the raw data, throwing out any read that contained adapters or uncalled bases, had a mean Phred below 15, or lacked an exact constant-primer or identifier match. COPE v1.2.5 was used to merge the high-quality paired reads, and each unique nucleotide sequence was defined as a clonotype. MiTCR v1.1 was used to align clonotypes to the IMGT TRBV, TRBD and TRBJ reference segments. The analysis was restricted to V-J combinations with a frequency above 0.0001, which together covered 99.2% of the repertoires. A TCS score was defined as the ratio of F50 (clonal expansion) to E x V (chaos), with BLOSUM62-based TCRdist applied between CDR3 peptides within each V-J. Welch's t-statistics and random forest reduced around 550 V-J features to about 12, which were used in a naive Bayes classifier (R e1071). TCRdb passed the public sequencing reads through fastp at Q25 and MiXCR, retaining productive beta sequences. Here each entry gathers all rows of one CDR3 protein and keeps the most common genes and DNA. TCRdb's processing, not the authors' own work, is the source of the V and J calls. Within this sample are hundreds of thousands of distinct CDR3 sequences, with more than 15% of them counted one time only. 7.7% of the sample is in the top ten clones.

The CDR3, cysteine through phenylalanine, is 13 amino acids long. Just the 39-base CDR3 DNA is kept, in frame starting at base 1. V is reduced by 0 bases and J by 5 bases, leaving a spacing of 7 bases between them. According to the germline V gene (reference sequence), CDR1 reads LGHDT and CDR2 reads YNNKEL. Stable Graves' hyperthyroidism was defined as no progression to ophthalmopathy during 18 months of follow-up. Hyperthyroidism patients were newly diagnosed, had a disease duration of under 2 months, and were aged 18 to 65 years. The study excluded patients with uncontrolled infections, other autoimmune diseases, pregnancy or lactation. Clinical symptoms, serum thyroxine and TRAb, thyroid ultrasound, and orbital computed tomography formed the basis for the diagnoses. Ficoll-Paque density gradient centrifugation was used to isolate PBMCs from about 10 ml of fresh peripheral blood. Total RNA was extracted with Trizol reagent, and quality was checked on an Agilent 2100 Bioanalyzer.

The table lists this clonotype with many counts. The antigen it binds to is not known. There are no base qualities to consult, and no much larger clone falls within one base. This sequence uses TRBV3-1 and TRBJ1-1, and TRBD1 may be the D gene, going by 5 matching bases. The sequence was obtained from a young woman with Graves' hyperthyroidism. Input material: blood. CDR3 sequence: CASSQDRGTEAFF. The base sequence is TGTGCCAGCAGCCAAGATAGGGGAACTGAAGCTTTCTTT. The reference TRBV3-1 and TRBJ1-1 proteins fill in what lies around the CDR3, so the full variable domain reads DTAVSQTPKYLVTQMGNDKSIKCEQNLGHDTMYWYKQDSKKFLKIMFSYNNKELIINETVPNRFSPKSPDKAHLNLHINSLELGDSAVYFCASSQDRGTEAFFGQGTRLTVV.